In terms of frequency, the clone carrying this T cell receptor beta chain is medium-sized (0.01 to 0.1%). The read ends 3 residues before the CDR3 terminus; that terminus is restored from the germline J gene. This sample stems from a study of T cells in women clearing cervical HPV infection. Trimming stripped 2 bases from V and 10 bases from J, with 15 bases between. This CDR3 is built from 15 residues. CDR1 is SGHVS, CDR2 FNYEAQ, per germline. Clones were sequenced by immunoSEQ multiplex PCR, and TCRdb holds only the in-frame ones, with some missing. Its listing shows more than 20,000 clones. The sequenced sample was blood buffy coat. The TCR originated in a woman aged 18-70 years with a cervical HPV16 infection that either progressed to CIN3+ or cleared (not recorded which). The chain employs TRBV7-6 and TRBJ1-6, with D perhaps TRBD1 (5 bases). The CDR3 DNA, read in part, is TGTGCCAGCAGCTTACTTCGCCAGGGTGAATCACCC. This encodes CASSLLRQGESP. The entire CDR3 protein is CASSLLRQGESPLHF.